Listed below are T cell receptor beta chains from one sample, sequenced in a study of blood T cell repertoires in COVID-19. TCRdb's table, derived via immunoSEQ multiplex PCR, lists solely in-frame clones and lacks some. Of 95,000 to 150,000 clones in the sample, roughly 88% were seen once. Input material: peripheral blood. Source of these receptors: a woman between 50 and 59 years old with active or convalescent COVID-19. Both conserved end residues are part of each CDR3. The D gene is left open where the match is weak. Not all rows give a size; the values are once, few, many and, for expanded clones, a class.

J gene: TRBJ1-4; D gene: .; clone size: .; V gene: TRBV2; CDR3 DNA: TGTGCCAGCAGTGGCCATGCAGGGATTAATGAAAAACTGTTTTTT; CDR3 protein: CASSGHAGINEKLFF
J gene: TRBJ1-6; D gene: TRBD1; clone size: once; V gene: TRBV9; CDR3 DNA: TGTGCCAGCAGCTCCCAGACAGGGTTTAATTCACCCCTCCACTTT; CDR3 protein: CASSSQTGFNSPLHF
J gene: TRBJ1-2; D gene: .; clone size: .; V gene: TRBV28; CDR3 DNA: TGTGCCAGCGGGGGGGCTCCTGGCTACACCTTC; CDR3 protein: CASGGAPGYTF
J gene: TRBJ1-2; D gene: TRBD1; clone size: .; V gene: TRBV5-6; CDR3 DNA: TGTGCCAGCAGCCTCTGGACAGGGAGGAATGGCTACACCTTC; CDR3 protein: CASSLWTGRNGYTF
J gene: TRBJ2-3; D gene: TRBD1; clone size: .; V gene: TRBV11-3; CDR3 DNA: TGTGCCAGCAGCTTAGGGGGACAGACCACAGATACGCAGTATTTT; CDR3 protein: CASSLGGQTTDTQYF
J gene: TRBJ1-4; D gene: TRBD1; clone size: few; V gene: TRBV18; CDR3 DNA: TGTGCCAGCTCAAGGGGGCGTACTAATGAAAAACTGTTTTTT; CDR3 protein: CASSRGRTNEKLFF
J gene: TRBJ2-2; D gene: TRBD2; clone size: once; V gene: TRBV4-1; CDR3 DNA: TGCGCCAGCAGCCAAGATCGGACTAGCGGGAGGGCACTGGCCGGGGAGCTGTTTTTT; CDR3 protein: CASSQDRTSGRALAGELFF
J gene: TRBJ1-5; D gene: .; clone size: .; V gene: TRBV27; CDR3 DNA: TGTGCCAGCAGACGGGACAATTACCAGCCCCAGCATTTT; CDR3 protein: CASRRDNYQPQHF
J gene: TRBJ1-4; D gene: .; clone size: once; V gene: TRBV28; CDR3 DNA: TGTGCCAGCAGTTCCAGACAGTATAATGAAAAACTGTTTTTT; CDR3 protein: CASSSRQYNEKLFF
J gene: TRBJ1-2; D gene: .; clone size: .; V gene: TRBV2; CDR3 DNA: TGTGCCAGCAGTGGACTGGGCTATGGCTACACCTTC; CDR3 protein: CASSGLGYGYTF
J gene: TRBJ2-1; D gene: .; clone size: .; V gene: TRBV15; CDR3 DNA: TGTGCCACCAGCAGAGCCCGAGGGCTCTACAATGAGCAGTTCTTC; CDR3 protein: CATSRARGLYNEQFF